What follows are 21 T cell receptor beta chains derived from one specimen sequenced in a study of Tregs in tolerant kidney transplant recipients. Related graft donors supplied nonmyeloablative bone marrow transplants, and mixed chimerism was transient. Sequencing was performed with immunoSEQ multiplex PCR; in TCRdb, only in-frame clones are kept and a portion is missing. In total, the table holds about 23,000 clones. The input for sequencing was CD4+ T cells from blood (PBMCs), taken 6 months after the transplant. The receptors stem from a human patient who received a combined kidney and bone marrow transplant. The graft donor may be the source of some T cells.

With regard to this clone: The read falls 3 residues short of the CDR3 end, and the missing part is taken from the germline J gene. The rearrangement joins TRBV20-1 to TRBJ2-1; TRBD2 aligns across 7 bases. V shed 1 base and J 4 bases; nucleotides not matched to a gene: 4. The CDR3 covers 14 residues. The germline V gene encodes CDR1 DFQATT and CDR2 SNEGSKA (reference sequence). The CDR3 sequence is CSARVGGGYNEQFF. CDR3 bases read: TGCAGTGCTAGAGTGGGCGGGGGTTACAATGAG.

As regards this clone: Read coverage stops 3 residues before the CDR3 terminus; the germline J gene supplies the remainder. The J gene is TRBJ2-7, the V gene TRBV7-8; TRBD1 agrees at 7 bases. The J segment lost 5 bases and the V segment lost 6 bases, leaving 7 bases of the junction unmatched. CDR3 size: 13 residues. The V gene's germline CDR1 is SGHVS and CDR2 FQNEAQ. CDR3 sequence reads: CASRSTGVHEQYF. The part of the CDR3 DNA that was read is TGTGCCAGCAGATCAACAGGGGTCCACGAG.

CDR3 bases read: TGCGCCAGTCGAACTAGCGGGGACATCTACGAG. This encodes CASRTSGDIYE. The CDR3, in full, reads CASRTSGDIYEQYF. V is TRBV5-1 and J is TRBJ2-7; 10 positions match TRBD2. The CDR3 is cut off 3 residues early in the read; its end comes from the germline J gene. Losses at the gene ends were 8 bases for V and 3 bases for J; bases not matched to a gene: 8. The germline gives CDR1 SGHRS, CDR2 YFSETQ. The CDR3 runs 14 residues.

Regarding this clone: The CDR3 end lies 3 residues beyond the end of the read and is filled in from the germline J gene. The chain carries TRBV10-3 and TRBJ1-2; TRBD1 is a possible D gene (6 bases). Per germline, CDR1 ENHRY and CDR2 SYGVKD. The CDR3 has 13 amino acids. V was pared by 11 bases and J by 4 bases, with 17 bases between. The sequenced part of the CDR3 DNA is TGTGCCTCAGGAGGGGGAATCGGCTATGGC. This gives the protein CASGGGIGYG. The whole CDR3 sequence reads CASGGGIGYGYTF.

As for this clone: The CDR3 end lies 3 residues beyond the end of the read and is filled in from the germline J gene. The chain has TRBV28 and TRBJ2-3, with TRBD1 matching 9 bases. CDR1 is MDHEN, CDR2 SYDVKM, per germline. The CDR3 is made up of 17 amino acids. V was pared by 6 bases and J by 1 base, with 11 bases of the junction left unmatched. The CDR3 here is CASSLSGTGWGTDTQYF. The CDR3 bases that were read are TGTGCCAGCAGCCTTTCGGGGACAGGGTGGGGCACAGATACG.

CDR3 DNA (partial): TGCGCCAGCAGCTTGGCCGAGGTGAGATATGGC. The encoded protein is CASSLAEVRYG. The complete CDR3 protein is CASSLAEVRYGYTF. The chain carries TRBV5-1 and TRBJ1-2, with D unclear. The read ends 3 residues shy of where the CDR3 ends; the end is completed using the germline J gene. The germline gives CDR1 SGHRS, CDR2 YFSETQ. V lost 0 bases, J lost 5 bases, and 11 bases lay in between. The CDR3 is 14 amino acids.

The sequenced CDR3 bases are TGTGCCAGCAGGGTGTTGGGGAAAGGGGATAATTCACCC. Encoded protein: CASRVLGKGDNSP. Given in full, the CDR3 is CASRVLGKGDNSPLHF. The rearrangement uses TRBV5-4 and TRBJ1-6; tentatively, D is TRBD1 (5 bases). Read data end 3 residues before the CDR3 end; the end is taken from the germline J gene. This CDR3 region has 16 residues. The germline V gene encodes CDR1 SGHNT and CDR2 YYREEE (reference sequence). The V end was cut by 5 bases, the J end by 5 bases, with 17 bases between.

As regards this clone: The read halts 3 residues ahead of the CDR3 end, with the missing end drawn from the germline J gene. The V gene is TRBV30, the J gene TRBJ2-1; no reliable D call. CDR3 length equals 11 residues. From germline, CDR1 is GTSNPN and CDR2 SVGIG (reference sequence). Trimming left V 7 bases short and J 6 bases short, with 10 bases between. CDR3 loop: CALSRINEQFF. Partial CDR3 DNA: TGTGCCTTATCTAGGATCAATGAG. Full variable domain (remainder filled in from reference TRBV30 and TRBJ2-1): SQTIHQWPATLVQPVGSPLSLECTVEGTSNPNLYWYRQAAGRGLQLLFYSVGIGQISSEVPQNLSASRPQDRQFILSSKKLLLSDSGFYLCALSRINEQFFGPGTRLTVL.

In the case of this clone: The CDR3 goes on 3 residues after the read ends, and that part is filled in from the germline J gene. V is TRBV20-1 and J is TRBJ2-5, with 8 bases matching TRBD2. J lost 7 bases, V lost 6 bases, and 10 bases had no gene match. There are 13 residues in the CDR3. From germline, CDR1 is DFQATT and CDR2 SNEGSKA (reference sequence). CDR3 sequence reads: CSAPPPGGRTQYF. The DNA read from the CDR3 is TGCAGTGCCCCTCCCCCGGGGGGGCGGACC.

With respect to this clone: The read halts 3 residues ahead of the CDR3 end, with the missing end drawn from the germline J gene. The chain recombines TRBV9 with TRBJ1-2; perhaps TRBD1 as D (5 bases). V lost 6 bases to trimming and J lost 0 bases, with 15 bases between them. This CDR3 contains 15 residues. The germline gives CDR1 SGDLS, CDR2 YYNGEE. Partial CDR3 DNA: TGTGCCAGCAAACCGTACGGGGGTACTAACTATGGC. Its protein product is CASKPYGGTNYG. The complete CDR3 sequence is CASKPYGGTNYGYTF.

About this clone itself: The missing CDR3 end, 3 residues past where the read stops, is filled in from the germline J gene. The chain couples TRBV7-9 to TRBJ1-6; no firm D call. This CDR3 comprises 13 residues. V lost 8 bases, J lost 3 bases, and 8 bases lay in between. Germline lookup yields CDR1 SEHNR and CDR2 FQNEAQ (reference sequence). This CDR3 is CASDGSYNSPLHF. CDR3 DNA (partial): TGTGCCAGCGATGGTAGCTATAATTCACCC.

Comments on this clone: Read data end 3 residues before the CDR3 end; the end is taken from the germline J gene. The rearrangement links TRBV30 to TRBJ1-2; possibly TRBD1 for D (5 bases). V was pared by 5 bases and J by 4 bases, with 14 bases between. The germline CDR1 and CDR2 sequences are GTSNPN and SVGIG (reference sequence). The CDR3 runs to 13 residues. Partial CDR3 DNA: TGTGCCTGGGGCCTAGGACAAGGCTATGGC. Residues: CAWGLGQGYG. The whole CDR3 protein is CAWGLGQGYGYTF.

A note on this clone: The sequence runs out 3 residues before the end of the CDR3; the remainder is reconstructed from the germline J gene. The chain carries TRBV6-2 or TRBV6-3 and TRBJ1-1; D is possibly TRBD1 (5 bases). Between the trimmed V and J ends, which lost 5 bases and 2 bases, there was a span of 9 bases. Germline V gene sequence: CDR1 MNHEY, CDR2 SVGEGT. There are 13 residues in the CDR3. CDR3 DNA, as far as it was read: TGTGCCAGCAGTGGAGGGGTAAACACTGAA. Its translation is CASSGGVNTE. In full, the CDR3 is CASSGGVNTEAFF.

With regard to this clone: Coverage ceases 3 residues before the CDR3 finishes, and the germline J gene fills in the end. The rearrangement uses TRBV2 and TRBJ1-2; D is undetermined. Germline lookup yields CDR1 SNHLY and CDR2 FYNNEI. This CDR3 is 11 amino acids long. The covered CDR3 bases are TGTGCCAGCAGTGAAACGGGGTCC. It codes for CASSETGS. In full, the CDR3 reads CASSETGSYTF. Full variable domain (remainder filled in from reference TRBV2 and TRBJ1-2): EPEVTQTPSHQVTQMGQEVILRCVPISNHLYFYWYRQILGQKVEFLVSFYNNEISEKSEIFDDQFSVERPDGSNFTLKIRSTKLEDSAMYFCASSETGSYTFGSGTRLTVV.

A word on this clone: The read gets to within 3 residues of the CDR3 end, and the germline J gene fills in the rest. The chain carries TRBV19 and TRBJ2-4; 8 bases map to TRBD1. Trimming at V came to 0 bases and at J to 2 bases, leaving 6 bases not matched to a gene. Germline V gene sequence: CDR1 LNHDA, CDR2 SQIVND (reference sequence). The CDR3 is made up of 17 amino acids. The CDR3 loop is CASSIDLTGVSKNIQYF. The DNA read from the CDR3 is TGTGCCAGTAGTATAGATCTGACAGGGGTATCCAAAAACATT.

CDR3 bases read: TGTGCCAGCAGCTTCACAGGGGTGAATTCACCC. Protein: CASSFTGVNSP. The CDR3 in its entirety is CASSFTGVNSPLHF. The chain recombines TRBV11-2 with TRBJ1-6; 7 positions match TRBD1. Read sequence stops 3 residues before the CDR3 end, and the germline J gene provides the missing end. V was clipped by 3 bases and J by 7 bases; unmatched bases: 3. CDR3 length: 14 amino acids. Germline assignment: CDR1 SGHAT and CDR2 FQNNGV. The whole variable domain, filled in from reference TRBV11-2 and TRBJ1-6, reads EAGVAQSPRYKIIEKRQSVAFWCNPISGHATLYWYQQILGQGPKLLIQFQNNGVVDDSQLPKDRFSAERLKGVDSTLKIQPAKLEDSAVYLCASSFTGVNSPLHFGNGTRLTVT.

In regard to this clone: The sequence runs out 3 residues before the end of the CDR3; the remainder is reconstructed from the germline J gene. The chain combines TRBV5-3 with TRBJ2-3, with 13 bases fitting TRBD2. TRBV5-3 is recorded as an ORF, its role being uncertain. V shed 2 bases, J shed 2 bases, and the junction held 2 bases outside the gene matches. CDR3 length: 16 amino acids. CDR3 bases read: TGTGCCAGAAGCTTCGGGACTAGCGGGAACACAGATACG. Translating it yields CARSFGTSGNTDT. The whole CDR3 protein is CARSFGTSGNTDTQYF.

Concerning this clone itself: Sequencing ends 3 residues short of the CDR3 end; the germline J gene provides the rest. The rearrangement joins TRBV19 to TRBJ2-2; 8 bases fit TRBD2. After removal of 3 bases from V and 0 bases from J, the junction contained 6 bases not matched to a gene. From germline, CDR1 is LNHDA and CDR2 SQIVND (reference sequence). This CDR3 has 17 residues. CDR3 sequence: CASSISGGLPNTGELFF. Partial CDR3 DNA: TGTGCCAGTAGTATCAGCGGGGGACTTCCGAACACCGGGGAG.

Comment on this clone: The CDR3 extends 3 residues past the end of the read, so its final part is completed from the germline J gene. The rearrangement links TRBV30 to TRBJ1-6; D might be TRBD1 (6 bases). Trimming shortened V by 8 bases and J by 7 bases, and 18 bases separated the two germline ends. The V gene's germline CDR1 is GTSNPN and CDR2 SVGIG (reference sequence). The CDR3 contains 14 residues. The sequenced CDR3 bases are TGTGCCACCACTTCTAGGGGGTTGAATTCACCC. This gives the protein CATTSRGLNSP. The whole CDR3 is CATTSRGLNSPLHF. Complete variable domain (other parts from reference TRBV30 and TRBJ1-6): SQTIHQWPATLVQPVGSPLSLECTVEGTSNPNLYWYRQAAGRGLQLLFYSVGIGQISSEVPQNLSASRPQDRQFILSSKKLLLSDSGFYLCATTSRGLNSPLHFGNGTRLTVT.

In the case of this clone: At one of its ends the junction is not consistent with the germline gene, which may arise from a read error. The read ends 3 residues early relative to the CDR3; the germline J gene fills the gap. The chain couples TRBV20-1 to TRBJ1-5, with 7 positions matching TRBD1. Germline V gives CDR1 DFQATT, CDR2 SNEGSKA (reference sequence). The CDR3 length is 16 residues. The CDR3 DNA, read in part, is TGCAGTGCTAGATCCACCCACAGGGGTAGCGATCAGCCC. Protein: CSARSTHRGSDQP. The full CDR3 reads CSARSTHRGSDQPQHF.

Comments on this clone: With the read ending 3 residues before the CDR3 end, the germline J gene is used to fill in that end. The chain employs TRBV11-2 and TRBJ1-2; D might be TRBD1 (6 bases). This CDR3 has 14 amino acids. V was clipped by 2 bases and J by 2 bases, with 9 bases between them. Germline V gene data show CDR1 as SGHAT and CDR2 as FQNNGV. Partial CDR3 DNA: TGTGCCAGCAGCTTAAGGGGGATGAACTATGGC. It yields the protein CASSLRGMNYG. In full, the CDR3 is CASSLRGMNYGYTF.